The 8 T cell receptor beta chains given below trace back to one sample, sequenced in a study of T cells after posttransplantation cyclophosphamide. Busulfan-fludarabine conditioning, marrow transplant, and cyclophosphamide on days +3 and +4 were administered. Profiling relied on immunoSEQ multiplex PCR, and the TCRdb table lists in-frame clones only, not all of them. The sample holds 6,500 to 9,500 clones, and no clone turns up only once. The sequences come from PBMCs, collected after allogeneic stem cell transplant with posttransplant cyclophosphamide. The receptors derive from a male patient aged 50 to 60 who received an allogeneic stem cell transplant from an unrelated donor, was CMV-positive, and had acute GVHD only. Some T cells may have come from the graft donor.

At least ten counts were recorded for this clone. The CDR3, as DNA: TGTGCCAGCGCCCCGGGGACAGTCACAGATACGCAGTATTTT. It specifies CASAPGTVTDTQYF. This chain joins TRBV18 and TRBJ2-3; 7 bases map to TRBD1. The germline CDR1 and CDR2 sequences are KGHSH and LQKENI. This CDR3 is 14 amino acids long. J lost 2 bases, V lost 8 bases, and 7 bases had no gene match.

This clone was counted only a few times. This chain joins TRBV28 and TRBJ2-1, with 10 bases identical to TRBD2. The CDR3 is made up of 16 amino acids. The germline V gene has CDR1 MDHEN and CDR2 SYDVKM. Trimming took 4 bases from V and 6 from J; bases not matched to a gene: 9. The CDR3 nucleotides read TGTGCCAGCAGTTCCCATAGCGGGAGGCAAGGCAATGAGCAGTTCTTC. This translates into CASSSHSGRQGNEQFF.

This clone was counted many times. V gene TRBV5-6 combines with J gene TRBJ2-3, with TRBD1 identical over 10 bases. The V segment lost 6 bases and the J segment 3 bases; nucleotides outside the gene matches: 7. The V gene's germline CDR1 is SGHDT and CDR2 YYEEEE. The CDR3 extends over 15 amino acids. The CDR3 spells CASTPGQGTTDTQYF. The CDR3 DNA sequence: TGTGCCAGCACCCCGGGACAGGGGACGACAGATACGCAGTATTTT.

Many counts were recorded for this clone. V and J are TRBV30 and TRBJ2-2; D call uncertain. V was trimmed by 4 bases and J by 5 bases, leaving 17 bases between them. In germline, CDR1 is GTSNPN, CDR2 SVGIG (reference sequence). This CDR3 has 15 amino acids. In nucleotides, the CDR3 is TGTGCCTGGAAGGTCGCGAGCGTTGAGACCGGGGAGCTGTTTTTT. Translation gives CAWKVASVETGELFF.

This clone was detected many times. The rearrangement joins TRBV11-3 to TRBJ2-3; TRBD1 matches at 11 bases. This CDR3 has 16 residues. Trimming removed 4 bases from V and 3 bases from J; junction bases left unmatched: 6. Germline-derived CDR1 and CDR2 are SGHNT and YENEEA. The CDR3 reads CASSSRTGGWTDTQYF. The CDR3 region has the DNA TGTGCCAGCAGCTCCCGGACAGGGGGCTGGACAGATACGCAGTATTTT.

In its sample, this clone was seen many times. The chain links TRBV7-6 to TRBJ2-2, with D perhaps TRBD1 (6 bases). The CDR3 length is 14 residues. Trimming stripped 5 bases from V and 5 bases from J, with 12 bases between. The germline V gene has CDR1 SGHVS and CDR2 FNYEAQ. In nucleotides, the CDR3 is TGTGCCAGCAGCACCACAGGGTATACCGGGGAGCTGTTTTTT. Translated: CASSTTGYTGELFF.

The sample holds many counts of this clone. The chain is built from TRBV18 and TRBJ2-7, with a possible D match to TRBD1 (5 bases). Germline CDR1 and CDR2: KGHSH and LQKENI. V was shortened by 4 bases and J by 0 bases, with 7 bases between the two germline ends. The CDR3 spans 13 residues. The CDR3 protein is CASSHDSSYEQYF. CDR3 sequence (DNA): TGTGCCAGCTCACACGACAGCTCCTACGAGCAGTACTTC. Variable domain in full (rest from reference TRBV18 and TRBJ2-7): NAGVMQNPRHLVRRRGQEARLRCSPMKGHSHVYWYRQLPEEGLKFMVYLQKENIIDESGMPKERFSAEFPKEGPSILRIQQVVRGDSAAYFCASSHDSSYEQYFGPGTRLTVT.

This clone has at least ten counts. The chain couples TRBV28 to TRBJ2-2; D perhaps matches TRBD2 (6 bases). Per the germline V gene, CDR1 is MDHEN and CDR2 is SYDVKM. The CDR3 runs to 15 residues. V dropped 1 base and J dropped 4 bases, with 10 bases sitting between them. The CDR3 region is CASSLFPGGTGELFF. CDR3 bases: TGTGCCAGCAGTTTATTCCCCGGGGGCACCGGGGAGCTGTTTTTT.